This TCR beta chain was profiled in a study of patients and donors after allogeneic stem cell transplantation. TCRdb reprocessed the RT-PCR reads with MiXCR, giving one entry per CDR3 protein. This table holds about 200,000 distinct CDR3 sequences, around 40% found once. This clonotype has a handful of counts. CDR3 length: 14 amino acids. Germline V gives CDR1 MGHRA, CDR2 YSYEKL. The V and J ends lost 0 bases and 2 bases, in that order; junction bases with no gene match: 0. The receptor comes from a human donor who was either an allogeneic HSCT recipient or a stem cell or donor lymphocyte infusion donor (not recorded which). It is not recorded whose cells these are; they may come from a transplant donor. The V call is TRBV4-1, the J call TRBJ1-2; 7 bases agree with TRBD1. Source material: blood, either unsorted or a sorted T cell fraction (not recorded which). CDR3 DNA sequence: TGCGCCAGCAGCCAAGAGACAGGGAACTATGGCTACACCTTC. It translates to CASSQETGNYGYTF.